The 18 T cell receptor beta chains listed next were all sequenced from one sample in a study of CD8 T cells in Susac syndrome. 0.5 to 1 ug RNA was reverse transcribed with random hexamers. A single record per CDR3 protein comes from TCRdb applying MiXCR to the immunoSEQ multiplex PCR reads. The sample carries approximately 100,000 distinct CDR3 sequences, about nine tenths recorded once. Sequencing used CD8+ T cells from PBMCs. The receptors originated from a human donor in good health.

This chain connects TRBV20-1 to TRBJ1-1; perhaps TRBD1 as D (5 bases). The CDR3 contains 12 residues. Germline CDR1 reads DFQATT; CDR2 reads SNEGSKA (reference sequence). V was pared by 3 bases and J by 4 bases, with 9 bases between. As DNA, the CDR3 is TGCAGTGCTAGGTATGGGGGCACTGAAGCTTTCTTT. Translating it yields CSARYGGTEAFF.

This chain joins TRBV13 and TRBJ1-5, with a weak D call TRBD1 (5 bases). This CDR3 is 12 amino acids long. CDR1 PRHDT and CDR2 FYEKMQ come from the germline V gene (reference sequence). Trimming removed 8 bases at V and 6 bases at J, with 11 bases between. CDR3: CASAPQGQPQHF. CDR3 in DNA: TGTGCCAGCGCCCCGCAGGGTCAGCCCCAGCATTTT.

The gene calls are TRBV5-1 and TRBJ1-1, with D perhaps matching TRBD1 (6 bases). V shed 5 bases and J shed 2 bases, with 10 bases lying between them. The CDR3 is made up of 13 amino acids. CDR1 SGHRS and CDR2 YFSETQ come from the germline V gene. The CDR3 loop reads CASRGQFNTEAFF. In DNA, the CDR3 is TGCGCCAGCAGAGGACAGTTCAACACTGAAGCTTTCTTT.

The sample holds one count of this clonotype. This chain's CDR3 is CASSRARVSNQPQHF. CDR3 DNA sequence: TGTGCCAGCAGTCGGGCCCGGGTGAGCAATCAGCCCCAGCATTTT. The J gene is TRBJ1-5, the V gene TRBV28; the D is unclear. The ends were cut back, 5 bases at V and 1 base at J, with 12 bases in the middle. Germline V CDR1 and CDR2: MDHEN, SYDVKM. This CDR3 has 15 residues.

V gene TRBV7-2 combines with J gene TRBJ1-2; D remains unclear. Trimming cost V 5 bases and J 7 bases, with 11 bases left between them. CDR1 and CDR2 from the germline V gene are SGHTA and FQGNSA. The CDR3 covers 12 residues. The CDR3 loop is CASSPWVGGYTF. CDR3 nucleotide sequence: TGTGCCAGCAGCCCGTGGGTCGGTGGCTACACCTTC.

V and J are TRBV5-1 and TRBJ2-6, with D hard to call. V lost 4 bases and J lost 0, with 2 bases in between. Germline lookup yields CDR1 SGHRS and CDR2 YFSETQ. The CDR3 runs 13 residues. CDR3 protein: CASSHSGANVLTF. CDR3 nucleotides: TGCGCCAGCAGCCACTCTGGGGCCAACGTCCTGACTTTC.

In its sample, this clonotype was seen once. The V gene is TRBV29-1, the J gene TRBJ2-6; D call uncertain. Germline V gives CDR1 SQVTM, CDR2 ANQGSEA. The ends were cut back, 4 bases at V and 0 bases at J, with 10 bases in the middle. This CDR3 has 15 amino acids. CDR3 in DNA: TGCAGCGTTGTTCTACAGACCTCTGGGGCCAACGTCCTGACTTTC. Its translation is CSVVLQTSGANVLTF.

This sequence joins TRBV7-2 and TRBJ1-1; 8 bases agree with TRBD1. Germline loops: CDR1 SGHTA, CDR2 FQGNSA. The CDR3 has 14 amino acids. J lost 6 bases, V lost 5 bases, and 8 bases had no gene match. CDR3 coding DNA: TGTGCCAGCAGCCCGCGGACAGGGCCGCCTGAAGCTTTCTTT. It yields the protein CASSPRTGPPEAFF.

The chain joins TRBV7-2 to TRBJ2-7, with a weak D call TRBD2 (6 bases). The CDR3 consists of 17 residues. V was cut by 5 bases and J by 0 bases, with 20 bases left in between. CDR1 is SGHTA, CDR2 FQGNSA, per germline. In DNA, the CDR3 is TGTGCCAGCAGCCCCCTAATAGCGGTAATTCCCTCCTACGAGCAGTACTTC. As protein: CASSPLIAVIPSYEQYF.

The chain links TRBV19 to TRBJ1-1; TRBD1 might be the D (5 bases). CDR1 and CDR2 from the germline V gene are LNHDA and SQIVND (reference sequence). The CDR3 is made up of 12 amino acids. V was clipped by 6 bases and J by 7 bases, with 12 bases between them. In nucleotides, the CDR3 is TGTGCCAGTAGCCAGCCGGGACGTGAAGCTTTCTTT. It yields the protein CASSQPGREAFF.

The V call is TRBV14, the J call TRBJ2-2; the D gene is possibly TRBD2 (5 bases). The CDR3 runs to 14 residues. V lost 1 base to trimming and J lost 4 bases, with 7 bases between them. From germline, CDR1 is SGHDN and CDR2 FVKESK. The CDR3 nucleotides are TGTGCCAGCAGCCAAGCCGCGGGCACCGGGGAGCTGTTTTTT. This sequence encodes CASSQAAGTGELFF.

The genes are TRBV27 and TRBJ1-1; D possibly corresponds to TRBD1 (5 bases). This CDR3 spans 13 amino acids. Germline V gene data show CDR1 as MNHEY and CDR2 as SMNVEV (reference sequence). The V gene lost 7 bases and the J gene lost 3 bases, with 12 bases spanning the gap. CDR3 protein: CASTRDADTEAFF. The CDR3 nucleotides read TGTGCCAGCACCCGGGACGCCGACACTGAAGCTTTCTTT.

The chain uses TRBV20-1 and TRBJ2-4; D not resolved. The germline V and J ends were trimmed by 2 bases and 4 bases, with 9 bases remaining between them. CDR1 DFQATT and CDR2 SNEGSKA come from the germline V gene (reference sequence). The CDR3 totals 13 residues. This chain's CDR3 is CSARSGPKNIQYF. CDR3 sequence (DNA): TGCAGTGCTAGATCCGGGCCTAAAAACATTCAGTACTTC.

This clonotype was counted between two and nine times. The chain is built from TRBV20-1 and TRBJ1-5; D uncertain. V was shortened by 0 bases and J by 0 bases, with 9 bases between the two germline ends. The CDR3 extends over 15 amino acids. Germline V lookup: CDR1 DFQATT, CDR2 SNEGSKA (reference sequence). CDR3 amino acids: CSARERGNSNQPQHF. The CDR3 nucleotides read TGCAGTGCTAGAGAGCGAGGGAATAGCAATCAGCCCCAGCATTTT.

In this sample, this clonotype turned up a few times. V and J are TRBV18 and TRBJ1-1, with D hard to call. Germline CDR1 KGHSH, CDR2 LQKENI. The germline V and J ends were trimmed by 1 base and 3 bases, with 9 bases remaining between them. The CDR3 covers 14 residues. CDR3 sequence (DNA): TGTGCCAGCTCACCACAGGCCTGGGACACTGAAGCTTTCTTT. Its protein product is CASSPQAWDTEAFF.

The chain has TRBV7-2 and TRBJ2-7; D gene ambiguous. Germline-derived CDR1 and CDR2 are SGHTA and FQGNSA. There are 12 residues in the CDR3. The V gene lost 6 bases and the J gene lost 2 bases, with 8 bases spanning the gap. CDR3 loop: CASSSVTYEQYF. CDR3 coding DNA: TGTGCCAGCAGTTCAGTCACCTACGAGCAGTACTTC.

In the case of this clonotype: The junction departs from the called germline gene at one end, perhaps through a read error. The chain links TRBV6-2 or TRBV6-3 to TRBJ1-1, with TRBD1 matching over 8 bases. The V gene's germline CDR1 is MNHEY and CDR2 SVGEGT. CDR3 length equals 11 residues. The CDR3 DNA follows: TGTGCCAGCAGTTTGGACAGGGAAGCTTCCTTT. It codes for CASSLDREASF.

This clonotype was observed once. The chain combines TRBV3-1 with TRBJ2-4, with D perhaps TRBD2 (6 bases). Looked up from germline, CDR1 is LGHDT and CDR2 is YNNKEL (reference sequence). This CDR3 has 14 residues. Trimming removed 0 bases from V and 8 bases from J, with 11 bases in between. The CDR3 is CASSQEVPGDIQYF. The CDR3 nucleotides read TGTGCCAGCAGCCAAGAGGTCCCGGGGGACATTCAGTACTTC.